The present TCR beta chain was sequenced within a study of shared T cell receptors in the human thymus. V lost 3 bases, J lost 0 bases, and 33 bases lay in between. Germline CDR1 is SNHLY and CDR2 is FYNNEI. The CDR3 consists of 23 residues. Measured with immunoSEQ multiplex PCR; TCRdb has only the in-frame clones, and not every one. The sample includes some 760,000 clones, around 85% seen only once; the top ten take about 0.0098%. The sample was also linked to a second study, of human thymus T cells.

The chain recombines TRBV2 with TRBJ2-4; weak D call: TRBD2 (6 bases). The origin of this receptor is a girl in the first two years of life with a congenital heart defect. The sample consisted of thymocytes. CDR3 bases: TGTGCCAGCAGTGATGGTGGAGGGGAGGATGGGTTTACAGGACCTCTAGCCAAAAACATTCAGTACTTC. It yields the protein CASSDGGGEDGFTGPLAKNIQYF. Based on the CDR3 plus reference TRBV2 and TRBJ2-4, the full variable domain is EPEVTQTPSHQVTQMGQEVILRCVPISNHLYFYWYRQILGQKVEFLVSFYNNEISEKSEIFDDQFSVERPDGSNFTLKIRSTKLEDSAMYFCASSDGGGEDGFTGPLAKNIQYFGAGTRLSVL.